This T cell receptor (beta chain) was recorded in a study of CD8 T cells in ankylosing spondylitis. Study results and limitations: From matched ankylosing spondylitis synovial fluid, disease-linked clones were reportedly recovered at significantly enriched levels.

With molecular barcodes, quantitative 5'-RACE was used to make the TCR beta libraries. MiXCR was run by TCRdb on the 5' RACE reads, yielding one entry per CDR3 protein. The table shows around 29,000 distinct CDR3 sequences, with around 5% occurring only once. Germline lookup yields CDR1 SGDLS and CDR2 YYNGEE. V was cut by 0 bases and J by 4 bases, with 5 bases left in between. The CDR3 length is 14 residues. Remarks on this clonotype: Its antigen is unidentified.

This receptor was identified in a female donor with ankylosing spondylitis or in good health (not recorded which). Sequenced sample: blood, either unsorted or a sorted T cell fraction (not recorded which). This sequence joins TRBV9 and TRBJ2-6; no clear D. The DNA of the CDR3 is TGTGCCAGCAGCGTAGCCGGGGGGGCCAACGTCCTGACTTTC. Protein: CASSVAGGANVLTF.